This T cell receptor (beta chain) was retrieved from a study of blood T cell repertoires in COVID-19. The overall study: From the United States, Italy and Spain came samples of acute and convalescent COVID-19. The analysed material was cDNA or gDNA that came from T cells, B-cell-depleted T cells, or PBMCs.

CDR1 is MNHNY and CDR2 is SVGAGI in the germline V gene (reference sequence). This CDR3 has 13 residues. Deletions cut 10 bases from V and 3 bases from J, with 14 bases between. Clones were sequenced by immunoSEQ multiplex PCR, and TCRdb holds only the in-frame ones, with some missing. The sample yields 13,000 or so clones, roughly 90% seen once. The genes are TRBV6-6 and TRBJ2-3; tentatively, D is TRBD2 (6 bases). The sequence was obtained from a human donor with active COVID-19. The donor label of this sample is uncertain. The sequencing input was peripheral blood. CDR3 residues: CATGGILTDTQYF. The CDR3 DNA is TGTGCCACCGGAGGGATCCTAACAGATACGCAGTATTTT.